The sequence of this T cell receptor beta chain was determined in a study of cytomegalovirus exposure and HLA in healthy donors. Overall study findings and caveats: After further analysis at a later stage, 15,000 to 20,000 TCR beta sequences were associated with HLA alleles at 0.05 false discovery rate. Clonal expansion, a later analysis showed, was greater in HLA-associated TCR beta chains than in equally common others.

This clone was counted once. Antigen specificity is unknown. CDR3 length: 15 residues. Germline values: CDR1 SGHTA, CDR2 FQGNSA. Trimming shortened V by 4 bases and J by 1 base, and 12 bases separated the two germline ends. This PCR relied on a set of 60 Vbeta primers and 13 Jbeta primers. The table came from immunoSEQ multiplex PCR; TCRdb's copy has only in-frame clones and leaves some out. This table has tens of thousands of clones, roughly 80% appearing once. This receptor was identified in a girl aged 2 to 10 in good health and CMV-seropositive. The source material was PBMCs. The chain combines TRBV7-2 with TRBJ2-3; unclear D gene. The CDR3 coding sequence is TGTGCCAGCAGCTCCCGCCCGGTCGGCACAGATACGCAGTATTTT. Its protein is CASSSRPVGTDTQYF.